Following are 8 T cell receptor beta chains from one sample sequenced in a study of T cell repertoires in cytomegalovirus infection. One entry per CDR3 protein results from TCRdb running MiXCR on the reads. This sample has about 310,000 distinct CDR3 sequences, with roughly 16% found just once. Specimen: PBMCs. The receptors originated from a human donor in good health (CMV status not recorded). Some clones in this sample may be carry-over from other donors' samples.

The chain has TRBV20-1 and TRBJ2-5, with D uncertain. Trimming removed 0 bases from V and 7 bases from J, with 18 bases in between. Germline loops: CDR1 DFQATT, CDR2 SNEGSKA (reference sequence). This CDR3 region has 15 residues. This CDR3 is CSARDSRLSAGTQYF. The DNA for the CDR3 is TGCAGTGCTAGAGATTCGAGACTCAGCGCCGGGACCCAGTACTTC.

The rearrangement joins TRBV4-3 to TRBJ1-6; D not certain. Trimming removed 1 base from V and 7 bases from J, with 11 bases in between. The germline CDR1 and CDR2 sequences are LGHNA and YSLEER. The CDR3 sequence is 15 residues long. The CDR3 reads CASSQGRFPNSPLHF. CDR3 DNA: TGCGCCAGCAGCCAAGGACGATTCCCAAATTCACCCCTCCACTTT.

At least ten counts were recorded for this clonotype. V and J are TRBV2 and TRBJ1-4; no reliable D call. This CDR3 has 14 residues. V lost 4 bases and J 4 bases, leaving 10 bases between the germline ends. In germline, CDR1 is SNHLY, CDR2 FYNNEI. The CDR3 protein is CASSAQRSNEKLFF. For the CDR3, the DNA is TGTGCCAGCAGTGCCCAACGGAGTAATGAAAAACTGTTTTTT. Drawing the rest from reference TRBV2 and TRBJ1-4, the complete variable domain is EPEVTQTPSHQVTQMGQEVILRCVPISNHLYFYWYRQILGQKVEFLVSFYNNEISEKSEIFDDQFSVERPDGSNFTLKIRSTKLEDSAMYFCASSAQRSNEKLFFGSGTQLSVL.

There are many counts of this clonotype. This chain joins TRBV6-2 or TRBV6-3 and TRBJ1-1; D is undetermined. Germline V gene sequence: CDR1 MNHEY, CDR2 SVGEGT. There are 11 residues in the CDR3. V dropped 7 bases and J dropped 5 bases, with 8 bases sitting between them. CDR3 DNA: TGTGCCAGCACCCAAGGGACTGAAGCTTTCTTT. Its protein is CASTQGTEAFF.

In its sample, this clonotype was seen many times. The V call is TRBV7-2, the J call TRBJ1-1; 7 nucleotides match TRBD1. The germline gives CDR1 SGHTA, CDR2 FQGNSA. V was pared by 6 bases and J by 1 base, with 2 bases of the junction left unmatched. The CDR3 loop spans 13 amino acids. The CDR3 DNA follows: TGTGCCAGCAGAGGGGACAGGAACACTGAAGCTTTCTTT. It codes for CASRGDRNTEAFF.

This clonotype was seen only a few times. The chain links TRBV6-1 to TRBJ1-1, with D maybe TRBD1 (5 bases). The CDR3 sequence is 15 residues long. Germline loops: CDR1 MNHNS, CDR2 SASEGT. V gave up 0 bases and J gave up 12 bases, with 20 bases separating them. The CDR3 protein is CASSEALTGGTASFF. The CDR3, as DNA: TGTGCCAGCAGTGAAGCGCTAACCGGGGGGACCGCTTCTTTCTTT.

This clonotype was seen more than once but under ten times. The rearrangement links TRBV9 to TRBJ2-1; 9 positions match TRBD2. The CDR3 runs 16 residues. Germline V gene sequence: CDR1 SGDLS, CDR2 YYNGEE. The V gene end was trimmed by 2 bases and the J gene end by 2 bases; junction bases not matched to a gene: 5. The CDR3 protein is CASSVSGGTTYNEQFF. The DNA of the CDR3 is TGTGCCAGCAGCGTCAGCGGGGGGACCACCTACAATGAGCAGTTCTTC.

This clonotype was recorded a few times. V and J are TRBV20-1 and TRBJ2-3; 13 bases fit TRBD2. Looked up from germline, CDR1 is DFQATT and CDR2 is SNEGSKA (reference sequence). CDR3 length: 15 residues. V shed 1 base, J shed 4 bases, and the junction held 2 bases outside the gene matches. CDR3 in amino acids: CSARGTSGGADTQYF. The CDR3, as DNA: TGCAGTGCTAGAGGGACTAGCGGGGGAGCAGATACGCAGTATTTT.